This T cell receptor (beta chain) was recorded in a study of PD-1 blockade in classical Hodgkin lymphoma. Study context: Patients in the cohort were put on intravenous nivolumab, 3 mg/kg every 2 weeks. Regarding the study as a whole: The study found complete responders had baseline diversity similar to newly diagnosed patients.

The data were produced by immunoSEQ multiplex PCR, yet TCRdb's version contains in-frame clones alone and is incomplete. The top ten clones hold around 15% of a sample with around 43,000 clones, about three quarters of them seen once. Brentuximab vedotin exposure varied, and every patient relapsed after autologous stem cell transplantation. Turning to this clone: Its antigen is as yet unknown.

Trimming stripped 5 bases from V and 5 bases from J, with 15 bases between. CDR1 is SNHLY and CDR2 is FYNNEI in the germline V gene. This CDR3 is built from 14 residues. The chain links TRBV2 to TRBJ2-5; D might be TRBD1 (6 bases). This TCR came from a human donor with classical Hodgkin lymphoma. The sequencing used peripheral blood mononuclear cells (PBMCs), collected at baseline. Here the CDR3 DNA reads TGTGCCAGCAGTTTAGGGACGCAGGGGGAGACCCAGTACTTC. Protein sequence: CASSLGTQGETQYF.